This T cell receptor beta chain was found in a study of blood T cell repertoires in COVID-19. Study-level information: Sample material is recorded as cDNA or gDNA derived from T cells, B-cell-depleted T cells, or PBMCs.

Original processing methods: Amplification from reference gene primers served as the basis for estimated nucleated cell counts. Assay: immunoSEQ multiplex PCR; the TCRdb copy retains only in-frame clones and omits some. The V and J calls and clone size were taken over from that table, and D and trimming were inferred from the DNA. The sample has 200,000 to 300,000 clones; about 91% are singletons. The germline CDR1 and CDR2 sequences are SGHAT and FQNNGV. Trimming took 5 bases from V and 0 from J, leaving 8 bases between them. This CDR3 has 14 residues. Participants, roughly 18 to 100 years old, spanned approximately 26 US areas.

Material: PBMCs or T cells enriched from blood (not recorded which). The chain is built from TRBV11-2 and TRBJ1-3; unclear D gene. This receptor was identified in a woman aged 40 to 49 with acute COVID-19. The CDR3 region has the DNA TGTGCCAGCAGCCAGACACTCTCTGGAAACACCATATATTTT. Translated, it gives CASSQTLSGNTIYF. The full variable domain, with the rest looked up from reference TRBV11-2 and TRBJ1-3, is EAGVAQSPRYKIIEKRQSVAFWCNPISGHATLYWYQQILGQGPKLLIQFQNNGVVDDSQLPKDRFSAERLKGVDSTLKIQPAKLEDSAVYLCASSQTLSGNTIYFGEGSWLTVV.